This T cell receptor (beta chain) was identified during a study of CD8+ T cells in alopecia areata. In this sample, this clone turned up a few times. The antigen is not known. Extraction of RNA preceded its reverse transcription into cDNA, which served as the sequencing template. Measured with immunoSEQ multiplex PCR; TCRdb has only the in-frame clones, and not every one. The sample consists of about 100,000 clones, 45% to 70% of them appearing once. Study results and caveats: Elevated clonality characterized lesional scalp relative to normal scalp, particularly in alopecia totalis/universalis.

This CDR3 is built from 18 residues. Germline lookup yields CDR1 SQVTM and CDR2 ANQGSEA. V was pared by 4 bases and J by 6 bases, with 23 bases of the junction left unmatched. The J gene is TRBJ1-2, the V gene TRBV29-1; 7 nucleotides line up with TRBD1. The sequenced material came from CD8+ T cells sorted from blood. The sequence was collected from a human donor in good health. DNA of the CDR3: TGCAGCGTTGGGCCCCTGACCGGGACAGCAAGTAGAGCGAATGGCTACACCTTC. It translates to CSVGPLTGTASRANGYTF.